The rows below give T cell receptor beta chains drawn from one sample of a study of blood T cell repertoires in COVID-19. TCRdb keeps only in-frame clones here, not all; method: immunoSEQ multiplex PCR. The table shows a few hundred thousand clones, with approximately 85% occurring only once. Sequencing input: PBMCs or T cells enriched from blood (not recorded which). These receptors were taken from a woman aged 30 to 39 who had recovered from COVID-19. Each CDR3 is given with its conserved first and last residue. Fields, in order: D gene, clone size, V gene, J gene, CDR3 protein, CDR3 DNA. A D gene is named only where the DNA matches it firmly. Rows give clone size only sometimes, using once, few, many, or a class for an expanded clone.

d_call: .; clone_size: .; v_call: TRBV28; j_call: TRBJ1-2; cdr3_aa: CATITPGSGGYTF; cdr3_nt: TGTGCCACCATTACCCCGGGTTCGGGTGGCTACACCTTC
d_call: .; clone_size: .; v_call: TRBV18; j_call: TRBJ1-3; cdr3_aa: CASSPPDSGNTIYF; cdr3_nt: TGTGCCAGCTCACCACCGGACAGTGGAAACACCATATATTTT
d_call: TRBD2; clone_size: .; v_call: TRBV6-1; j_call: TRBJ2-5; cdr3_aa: CASSEKAGSQETQYF; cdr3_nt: TGTGCCAGCAGTGAAAAAGCGGGGTCCCAAGAGACCCAGTACTTC
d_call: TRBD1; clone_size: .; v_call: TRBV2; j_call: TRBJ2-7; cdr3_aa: CASSRQGPSYEQYF; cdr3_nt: TGTGCCAGCAGTCGACAGGGACCCTCCTACGAGCAGTACTTC
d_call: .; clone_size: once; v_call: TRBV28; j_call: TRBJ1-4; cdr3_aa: CASSLSGSLRGFTNEKLFF; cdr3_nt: TGTGCCAGCAGTTTGTCCGGAAGCCTAAGGGGTTTTACTAATGAAAAACTGTTTTTT
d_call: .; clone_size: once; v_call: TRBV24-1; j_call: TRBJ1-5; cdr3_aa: CATSAGRGSNQPQHF; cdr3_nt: TGTGCCACCAGTGCAGGACGGGGTAGCAATCAGCCCCAGCATTTT
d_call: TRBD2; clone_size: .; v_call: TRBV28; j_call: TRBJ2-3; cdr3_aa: CASSPERGHTDTQYF; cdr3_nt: TGTGCCAGCAGTCCGGAGCGGGGGCACACAGATACGCAGTATTTT
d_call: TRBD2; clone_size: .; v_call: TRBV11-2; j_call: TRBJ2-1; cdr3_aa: CASSLPSGGGNEQFF; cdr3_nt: TGTGCCAGCAGCCTACCTAGCGGGGGAGGGAATGAGCAGTTCTTC
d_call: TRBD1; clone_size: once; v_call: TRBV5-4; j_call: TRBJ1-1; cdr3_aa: CASSLDRGFATEAFF; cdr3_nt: TGTGCCAGCAGCTTAGACAGGGGGTTTGCCACTGAAGCTTTCTTT
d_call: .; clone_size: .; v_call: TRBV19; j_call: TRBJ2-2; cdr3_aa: CASSIDFDTGELFF; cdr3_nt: TGTGCCAGTAGTATAGATTTCGACACCGGGGAGCTGTTTTTT
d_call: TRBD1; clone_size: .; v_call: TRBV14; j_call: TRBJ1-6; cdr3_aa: CASSLRDRGNSPLHF; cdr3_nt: TGTGCCAGCAGCCTCCGGGACAGGGGGAATTCACCCCTCCACTTT
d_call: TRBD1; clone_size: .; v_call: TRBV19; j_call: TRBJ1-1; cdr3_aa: CASRRLTGGAENTEAFF; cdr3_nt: TGTGCCAGTAGGAGGCTGACAGGGGGCGCCGAAAACACTGAAGCTTTCTTT
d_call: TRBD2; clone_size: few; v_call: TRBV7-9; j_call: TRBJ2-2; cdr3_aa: CASSYGTSGGELFF; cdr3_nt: TGTGCCAGCAGCTACGGGACTAGCGGCGGGGAGCTGTTTTTT
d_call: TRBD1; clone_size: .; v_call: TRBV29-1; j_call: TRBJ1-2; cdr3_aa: CSVVGENRGRGYGYTF; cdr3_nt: TGCAGCGTTGTAGGGGAGAACAGGGGGCGGGGGTATGGCTACACCTTC
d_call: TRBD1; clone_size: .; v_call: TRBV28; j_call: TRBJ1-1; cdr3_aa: CASSKGANEAFF; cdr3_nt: TGTGCCAGCAGTAAGGGGGCAAATGAAGCTTTCTTT
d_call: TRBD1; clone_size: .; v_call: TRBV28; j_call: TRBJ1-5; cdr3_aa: CASTLTGVSNQPQHF; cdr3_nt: TGTGCCAGCACCCTAACAGGGGTTAGCAATCAGCCCCAGCATTTT
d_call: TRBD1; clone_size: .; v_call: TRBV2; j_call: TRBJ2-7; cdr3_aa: CASRVQGADEQYF; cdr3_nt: TGTGCCAGCAGGGTACAGGGGGCGGACGAGCAGTACTTC
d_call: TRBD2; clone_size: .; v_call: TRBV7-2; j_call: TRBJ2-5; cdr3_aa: CASSLVAGVTETQYF; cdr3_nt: TGTGCCAGCAGCTTAGTGGCGGGAGTAACGGAGACCCAGTACTTC
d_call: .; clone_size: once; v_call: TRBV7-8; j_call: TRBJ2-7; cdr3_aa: CASSLALASYEQYF; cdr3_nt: TGTGCCAGCAGCTTAGCGCTAGCGAGCTACGAGCAGTACTTC
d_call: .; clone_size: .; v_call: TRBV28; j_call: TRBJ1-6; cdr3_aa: CASSAPLTANSPLHF; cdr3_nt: TGTGCCAGCAGTGCCCCCCTGACAGCTAATTCACCCCTCCACTTT
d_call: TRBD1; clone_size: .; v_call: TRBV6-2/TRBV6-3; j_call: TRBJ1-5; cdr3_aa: CASSYDLVGTGSFSNQPQHF; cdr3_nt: TGTGCCAGCAGTTACGACCTAGTCGGGACAGGCTCTTTTAGCAATCAGCCCCAGCATTTT
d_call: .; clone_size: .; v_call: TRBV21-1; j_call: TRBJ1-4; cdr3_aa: CASSKNCDSKLSTNEKLFF; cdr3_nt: TGTGCCAGCAGCAAAAATTGCGACAGCAAGCTATCAACTAATGAAAAACTGTTTTTT
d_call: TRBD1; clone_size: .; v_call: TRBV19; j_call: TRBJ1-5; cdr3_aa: CASRPGQGGNQPQHF; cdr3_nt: TGTGCCAGCCGTCCGGGACAGGGAGGCAATCAGCCCCAGCATTTT
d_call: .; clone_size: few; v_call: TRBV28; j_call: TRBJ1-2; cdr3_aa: CASSFYRTPYGYTF; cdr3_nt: TGTGCCAGCAGTTTTTACAGGACCCCCTATGGCTACACCTTC
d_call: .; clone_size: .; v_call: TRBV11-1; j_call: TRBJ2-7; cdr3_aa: CASSLAQGRVYEQYF; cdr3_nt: TGTGCCAGCAGCTTAGCGCAAGGCAGGGTATACGAGCAGTACTTC
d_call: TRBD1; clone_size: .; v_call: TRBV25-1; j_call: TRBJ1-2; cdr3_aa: CASSGGSRGNYGYTF; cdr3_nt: TGTGCCAGCAGTGGGGGGAGCAGGGGGAACTATGGCTACACCTTC
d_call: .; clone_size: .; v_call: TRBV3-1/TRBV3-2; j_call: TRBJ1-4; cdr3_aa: CASSQRGGKLFF; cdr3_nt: TGTGCCAGCAGCCAAAGGGGCGGAAAACTGTTTTTT
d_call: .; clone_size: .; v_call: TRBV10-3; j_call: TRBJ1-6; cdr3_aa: CAIRGTKVGSAPLHF; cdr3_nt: TGTGCCATCAGAGGGACCAAGGTCGGGAGTGCACCCCTCCACTTT
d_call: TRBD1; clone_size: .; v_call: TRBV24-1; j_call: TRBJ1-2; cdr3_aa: CATSVQGAAGGYTF; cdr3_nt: TGTGCCACCAGTGTTCAGGGGGCAGCTGGAGGCTACACCTTC
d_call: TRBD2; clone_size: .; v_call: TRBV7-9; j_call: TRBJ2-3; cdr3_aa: CASSLASGGFLPTDTQYF; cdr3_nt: TGTGCCAGCAGCTTAGCGAGCGGGGGGTTCCTCCCCACAGATACGCAGTATTTT
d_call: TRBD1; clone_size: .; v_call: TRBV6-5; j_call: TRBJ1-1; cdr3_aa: CASSYWGTEDTEAFF; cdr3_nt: TGTGCCAGCAGTTACTGGGGGACAGAGGACACTGAAGCTTTCTTT
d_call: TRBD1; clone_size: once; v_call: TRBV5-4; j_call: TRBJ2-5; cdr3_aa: CASSLASDRVWETQYF; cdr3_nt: TGTGCCAGCAGCTTGGCCTCTGACAGGGTTTGGGAGACCCAGTACTTC
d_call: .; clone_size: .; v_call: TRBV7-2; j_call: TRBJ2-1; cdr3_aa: CASSLGENSYNEQFF; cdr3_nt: TGTGCCAGCAGCTTAGGAGAGAACAGTTACAATGAGCAGTTCTTC